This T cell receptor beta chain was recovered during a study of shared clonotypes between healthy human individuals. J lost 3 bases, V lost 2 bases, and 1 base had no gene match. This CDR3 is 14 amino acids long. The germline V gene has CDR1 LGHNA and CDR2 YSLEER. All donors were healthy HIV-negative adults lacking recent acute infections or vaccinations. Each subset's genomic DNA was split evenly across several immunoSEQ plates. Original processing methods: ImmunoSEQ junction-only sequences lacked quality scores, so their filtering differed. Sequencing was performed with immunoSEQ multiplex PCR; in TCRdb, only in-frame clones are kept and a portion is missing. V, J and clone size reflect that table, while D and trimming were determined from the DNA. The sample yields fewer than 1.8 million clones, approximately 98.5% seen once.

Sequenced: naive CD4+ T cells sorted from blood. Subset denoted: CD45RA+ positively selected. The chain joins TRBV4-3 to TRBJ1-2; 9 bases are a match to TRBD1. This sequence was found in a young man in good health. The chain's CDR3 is CASSQRDRDYGYTF. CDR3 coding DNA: TGCGCCAGCAGCCAAAGGGACAGGGACTATGGCTACACCTTC.